These T cell receptor beta chains were read from a single sample in a study of Ad26.COV2.S vaccination and SARS-CoV-2 variants. Only in-frame clones appear in the TCRdb table, and some are missing; sequencing was by immunoSEQ multiplex PCR. Of 450,000 to 550,000 clones in the sample, 70% to 90% were seen once. Sequenced material: peripheral blood, taken in a trial of Ad26.COV2.S vaccine versus placebo. Receptors originate from a person between 18 and 60 years old who received the Ad26.COV2.S COVID-19 vaccine or a placebo. The conserved cysteine and the conserved F or W are not part of the CDR3 here. Fields, in order: V gene, CDR3 protein.

TRBV2,ASGPRGYGYT
TRBV5-1,ASSLKTDLNTEAF
TRBV7-9,ASSLSGEGWQPQH
TRBV28,ASTPPAVKWIANTEAF
TRBV27,ASSLGRGSKDTQY
TRBV29-1,SVEYGGTVGYGYT
TRBV9,ASSGTRTGSNYGYT
TRBV9,ASSGTGGFYGYT
TRBV27,ASSPGTGNEQF
TRBV18,ASSQDRLYNEQF
TRBV10-3,ASMDSLNTEAF
TRBV7-6,ASSLAGGYNEQF
TRBV7-9,ASSLAGQHNYGYT
TRBV5-5,ASSWDRDSYEQY
TRBV30,AWRARGGYQETQY
TRBV12-3/TRBV12-4,ASSRDRGDTIY
TRBV7-9,ASSSLRQGAWNTEAF
TRBV30,ASEEGQKSYGYT
TRBV2,ASSRTGPDTEAF
TRBV15,ATSRDRTGTTEAF
TRBV3-1/TRBV3-2,ASSNGGGNYNEQF
TRBV6-6,ASSPGQGYNSPLH
TRBV3-1/TRBV3-2,ASNQPGGLMNTEAF